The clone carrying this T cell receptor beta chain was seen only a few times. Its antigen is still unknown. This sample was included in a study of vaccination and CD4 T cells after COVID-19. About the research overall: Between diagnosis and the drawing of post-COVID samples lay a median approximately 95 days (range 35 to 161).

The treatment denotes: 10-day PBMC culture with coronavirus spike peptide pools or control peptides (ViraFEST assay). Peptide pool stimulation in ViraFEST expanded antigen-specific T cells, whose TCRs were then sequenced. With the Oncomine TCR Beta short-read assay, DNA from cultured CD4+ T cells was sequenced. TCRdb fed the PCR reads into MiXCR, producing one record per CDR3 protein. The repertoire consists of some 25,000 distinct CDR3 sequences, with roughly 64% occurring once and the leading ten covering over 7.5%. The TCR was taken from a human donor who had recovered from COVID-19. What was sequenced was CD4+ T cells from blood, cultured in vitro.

CDR3 nucleotides: TGCAGTGCCCCGGGGCGGGGGGCCCACTATGGCTACACCTTC. Protein sequence: CSAPGRGAHYGYTF. The J gene is TRBJ1-2, the V gene TRBV20-1; TRBD1 might be the D (6 bases). The V gene lost 6 bases and the J gene lost 3 bases, with 17 bases spanning the gap. CDR3 length: 14 amino acids. CDR1 DFQATT and CDR2 SNEGSKA come from the germline V gene (reference sequence).